This T cell receptor (beta chain) was obtained from a study of cytomegalovirus exposure and HLA in healthy donors. At the level of the study: As released early, the data held some 80 million unique TCRs from HLA-typed donors. Findings of the study overall: There were around 160 TCR beta chains listed as cytomegalovirus-associated. A later analysis associated 15,000 to 20,000 TCR beta sequences with HLA alleles at a 0.05 false discovery rate. An analysis was carried out later, and it reportedly showed fewer N-insertions in an Asian-associated ancestry cluster than the approximately 670-donor mean.

The PCR used 60 Vbeta and 13 Jbeta primers. Data came from immunoSEQ multiplex PCR; TCRdb stores just in-frame clones and leaves some out. The sample lists fewer than 200,000 clones, approximately 80% seen once, with under 0.75% in the top ten. This clone was counted between two and nine times. Its antigen is currently unknown. The TCR was taken from a boy younger than 18 in good health and CMV-seronegative. The sample taken for sequencing was PBMCs.

CDR3 sequence: CASSSSGGEYYGYTF. Written as DNA, the CDR3 is TGCGCCAGCAGTTCCAGCGGGGGCGAGTACTATGGCTACACCTTC. The chain links TRBV5-1 to TRBJ1-2; D possibly corresponds to TRBD1 (6 bases). The CDR3 loop spans 15 amino acids. The V and J ends lost 5 bases and 3 bases respectively, with 17 bases between them. Germline values: CDR1 SGHRS, CDR2 YFSETQ. The complete variable domain, with remaining parts taken from reference TRBV5-1 and TRBJ1-2, reads KAGVTQTPRYLIKTRGQQVTLSCSPISGHRSVSWYQQTPGQGLQFLFEYFSETQRNKGNFPGRFSGRQFSNSRSEMNVSTLELGDSALYLCASSSSGGEYYGYTFGSGTRLTVV.